Each of the 30 T cell receptor beta chains below was sequenced from the same sample in a study of human versus mouse CDR3 diversity and MHC coevolution. The protocol was immunoSEQ multiplex PCR, while the TCRdb copy is restricted to in-frame clones and leaves out a portion. This table holds fewer than 100,000 clones, just under 95% found once. The sequencing input was naive CD4+ T cells from blood. The subset denotes: CD45RO-negative CD62L-positive naive CD4 T cells. The receptors shown here come from a person aged 25 to 75 in good health.

In its sample, this clone was seen once. The V and J genes are TRBV4-1 and TRBJ1-5, with D possibly matching TRBD1 (5 bases). V dropped 4 bases and J dropped 0 bases, with 13 bases sitting between them. This CDR3 has 16 amino acids. The germline gives CDR1 MGHRA, CDR2 YSYEKL. CDR3 bases: TGCGCCAGCAGCCCCCAGACAGCAAATAGCAATCAGCCCCAGCATTTT. It translates to CASSPQTANSNQPQHF.

Of note for this clone: Other DNA sequences in the same sample also yield this CDR3. V gene TRBV5-1 combines with J gene TRBJ2-1; TRBD2 is a possible D gene (5 bases). Germline values: CDR1 SGHRS, CDR2 YFSETQ. Trimming removed 2 bases from V and 8 bases from J, with 11 bases in between. This CDR3 has 13 amino acids. This CDR3 reads CASSLGSEDEQFF. The CDR3 nucleotides are TGCGCCAGCAGCTTAGGGTCGGAGGATGAGCAGTTCTTC.

The rearrangement links TRBV28 to TRBJ1-3; TRBD1 might be the D (5 bases). Germline values: CDR1 MDHEN, CDR2 SYDVKM. The CDR3 contains 16 residues. Trimming pared 3 bases from V and 0 bases from J, leaving 12 bases between. The CDR3 region has the DNA TGTGCCAGCAGTTTTCAGGGAAGGAGCTCTGGAAACACCATATATTTT. Translating it yields CASSFQGRSSGNTIYF.

The chain has TRBV10-3 and TRBJ1-3; tentatively, D is TRBD1 (5 bases). V was shortened by 2 bases and J by 0 bases, with 11 bases between the two germline ends. Germline V CDR1 and CDR2: ENHRY, SYGVKD. This CDR3 contains 16 residues. The CDR3 loop reads CAISEGQRFSGNTIYF. The CDR3 region has the DNA TGTGCCATCAGTGAGGGACAACGTTTCTCTGGAAACACCATATATTTT.

This clone appeared once. The chain combines TRBV7-3 with TRBJ2-7; 8 nucleotides line up with TRBD1. Unmatched junction bases numbered 5, after V lost 5 bases and J lost 2 bases. The CDR3 has 14 residues. The V gene's germline CDR1 is SGHTA and CDR2 FQGTGA. CDR3 region: CASSQGAQAYEQYF. The CDR3 DNA follows: TGTGCCAGCAGCCAGGGGGCACAGGCCTACGAGCAGTACTTC.

This clone came up once. The chain employs TRBV7-3 and TRBJ1-3; a weak D match, TRBD1 (6 bases). Germline V lookup: CDR1 SGHTA, CDR2 FQGTGA. The CDR3 contains 18 residues. V was shortened by 0 bases and J by 2 bases, with 17 bases between the two germline ends. The DNA for the CDR3 is TGTGCCAGCAGCTTAACCTTCTGGGGGCAGGAGGCTGGAAACACCATATATTTT. Translation: CASSLTFWGQEAGNTIYF.

The chain joins TRBV2 to TRBJ1-2; D unclear. V was trimmed by 3 bases and J by 2 bases, leaving 7 bases between them. The CDR3 contains 13 residues. Per germline, CDR1 SNHLY and CDR2 FYNNEI. The CDR3 nucleotides are TGTGCCAGCAGTGAGGGAGGGAACTATGGCTACACCTTC. Translated: CASSEGGNYGYTF.

The rearrangement joins TRBV7-6 to TRBJ2-2; possible D gene TRBD2, 5 bases. The CDR3 has 14 residues. The V gene lost 5 bases and the J gene lost 6 bases, with 13 bases spanning the gap. Germline V gene data show CDR1 as SGHVS and CDR2 as FNYEAQ. The CDR3 DNA sequence: TGTGCCAGCAGCCCAGTCACGGGATCCGGGGAGCTGTTTTTT. Its translation: CASSPVTGSGELFF.

The chain uses TRBV6-4 and TRBJ2-2; D gene ambiguous. V lost 4 bases to trimming and J lost 3 bases, with 6 bases between them. The CDR3 runs to 13 residues. Germline V gives CDR1 MRHNA, CDR2 SNTAGT. In DNA form, the CDR3 reads TGTGCCAGCAGTGCCGTCGACACCGGGGAGCTGTTTTTT. This codes for CASSAVDTGELFF.

The rearrangement links TRBV5-1 to TRBJ2-1, with 7 bases that match TRBD1. V trimming: 1 base; J trimming: 7 bases; junction bases outside the gene matches: 5. Germline V gene sequence: CDR1 SGHRS, CDR2 YFSETQ. This CDR3 spans 14 amino acids. Here the CDR3 DNA reads TGCGCCAGCAGCTTGACAGGGGCGCGGAATGAGCAGTTCTTC. Amino acids: CASSLTGARNEQFF.

This sequence joins TRBV5-1 and TRBJ1-1; 9 bases agree with TRBD1. Trimming took 6 bases from V and 3 from J; bases not matched to a gene: 9. Per germline, CDR1 SGHRS and CDR2 YFSETQ. The CDR3 covers 15 residues. The CDR3 DNA follows: TGCGCCAGCAAACAGGGGGCGCTCGGGGACACTGAAGCTTTCTTT. Translation: CASKQGALGDTEAFF.

The J gene is TRBJ2-7, the V gene TRBV5-4; 7 bases fit TRBD2. Looked up from germline, CDR1 is SGHNT and CDR2 is YYREEE (reference sequence). CDR3 length equals 14 residues. The trim removed 0 bases at V and 2 bases at J, leaving 2 bases unmatched. The DNA of the CDR3 is TGTGCCAGCAGCTTGGGGACTAGGACCTACGAGCAGTACTTC. The encoded protein is CASSLGTRTYEQYF. Full variable domain (missing parts from reference TRBV5-4 and TRBJ2-7): ETGVTQSPTHLIKTRGQQVTLRCSSQSGHNTVSWYQQALGQGPQFIFQYYREEENGRGNFPPRFSGLQFPNYSSELNVNALELDDSALYLCASSLGTRTYEQYFGPGTRLTVT.

The chain links TRBV6-5 to TRBJ2-7; D is possibly TRBD1 (6 bases). V lost 6 bases to trimming and J lost 0 bases, with 15 bases between them. Germline V gene data show CDR1 as MNHEY and CDR2 as SVGAGI. The CDR3 is 15 residues long. This CDR3 reads CASSEQGLRSYEQYF. The DNA for the CDR3 is TGTGCCAGCAGCGAACAGGGTTTACGCTCCTACGAGCAGTACTTC.

The rearrangement uses TRBV28 and TRBJ2-7; D is uncertain. CDR1 and CDR2 (germline): MDHEN, SYDVKM. CDR3 length: 16 amino acids. Trimming pared 3 bases from V and 1 base from J, leaving 16 bases between. In DNA form, the CDR3 reads TGTGCCAGCAGTTTTCGGTATGGTGAAGCTTCCTACGAGCAGTACTTC. Its translation: CASSFRYGEASYEQYF. Supplemented by reference TRBV28 and TRBJ2-7, the full variable domain reads DVKVTQSSRYLVKRTGEKVFLECVQDMDHENMFWYRQDPGLGLRLIYFSYDVKMKEKGDIPEGYSVSREKKERFSLILESASTNQTSMYLCASSFRYGEASYEQYFGPGTRLTVT.

This chain joins TRBV5-1 and TRBJ2-1; 12 bases are shared with TRBD2. The V gene's germline CDR1 is SGHRS and CDR2 YFSETQ. J lost 11 bases, V lost 4 bases, and 7 bases had no gene match. The CDR3 consists of 14 residues. The CDR3 region has the DNA TGCGCCAGCAGCCCTCGGCTAGCGGGAGGGAAGCAGTTCTTC. Amino acids: CASSPRLAGGKQFF.

With respect to this clone: The same CDR3 arises from other DNA sequences in this sample as well. The rearrangement uses TRBV5-4 and TRBJ1-6, with D possibly matching TRBD1 (5 bases). Trimming stripped 0 bases from V and 4 bases from J, with 11 bases between. Germline loops: CDR1 SGHNT, CDR2 YYREEE (reference sequence). CDR3 length: 16 amino acids. For the CDR3, the DNA is TGTGCCAGCAGCTTGGGGGCCGGGGGTTATAATTCACCCCTCCACTTT. Translation gives CASSLGAGGYNSPLHF.

V gene TRBV12-5 combines with J gene TRBJ2-2; no reliable D call. Germline CDR1 is LGHNT and CDR2 is FRNRAP. This CDR3 comprises 14 residues. V was pared by 1 base and J by 6 bases, with 9 bases between. The CDR3 is CASGLGVQSGELFF. CDR3 nucleotides: TGTGCTAGTGGTTTGGGTGTCCAATCCGGGGAGCTGTTTTTT.

The chain combines TRBV2 with TRBJ1-2, with 10 bases matching TRBD1. This CDR3 region has 14 residues. The germline CDR1 and CDR2 sequences are SNHLY and FYNNEI. V gave up 4 bases and J gave up 5 bases; unmatched junction bases: 4. CDR3 amino acids: CASSAPDRGYGYTF. In DNA, the CDR3 is TGTGCCAGCAGTGCGCCGGACAGGGGGTATGGCTACACCTTC.

The chain carries TRBV6-1 and TRBJ1-1; D call uncertain. This CDR3 has 12 residues. Germline CDR1 and CDR2: MNHNS and SASEGT. V lost 6 bases and J 5 bases, leaving 10 bases between the germline ends. The CDR3 DNA reads as TGTGCCAGCAGGGTGGGGAGTACTGAAGCTTTCTTT. It yields the protein CASRVGSTEAFF.

The chain joins TRBV2 to TRBJ1-2; TRBD1 matches at 8 bases. After removal of 5 bases from V and 8 bases from J, the junction contained 4 bases not matched to a gene. Germline-derived CDR1 and CDR2 are SNHLY and FYNNEI. The length of the CDR3 is 12 residues. The CDR3 coding sequence is TGTGCCAGCAGTCAGGGGGCTTTAGGCTACACCTTC. This translates into CASSQGALGYTF. The whole variable domain, remainder taken from reference TRBV2 and TRBJ1-2, is EPEVTQTPSHQVTQMGQEVILRCVPISNHLYFYWYRQILGQKVEFLVSFYNNEISEKSEIFDDQFSVERPDGSNFTLKIRSTKLEDSAMYFCASSQGALGYTFGSGTRLTVV.

The chain recombines TRBV15 with TRBJ2-5; D might be TRBD2 (7 bases). The assigned J gene may be wrong: the sequence end matches TRBJ2-7 better. The CDR3 is made up of 14 amino acids. Looked up from germline, CDR1 is LNHNV and CDR2 is YYDKDF (reference sequence). Here the CDR3 reads CATRDGGPTYEQYF. CDR3 in DNA: TGTGCCACCCGAGACGGGGGGCCTACCTACGAGCAGTACTTC.

The rearrangement joins TRBV19 to TRBJ2-3, with 8 bases identical to TRBD2. Trimming removed 5 bases from V and 5 bases from J; junction bases left unmatched: 6. Germline CDR1 and CDR2: LNHDA and SQIVND (reference sequence). The CDR3 sequence is 14 residues long. CDR3: CASSYQAGVDTQYF. DNA of the CDR3: TGTGCCAGTAGTTACCAAGCGGGAGTAGATACGCAGTATTTT.

The rearrangement links TRBV10-3 to TRBJ2-5; TRBD1 agrees at 7 bases. The CDR3 length is 14 residues. V shed 2 bases, J shed 9 bases, and the junction held 9 bases outside the gene matches. Germline V gene lookup returns CDR1 ENHRY and CDR2 SYGVKD. Here the CDR3 DNA reads TGTGCCATCAGTGAGACAGGGGATGGTAGGTCCCAGTACTTC. Its protein product is CAISETGDGRSQYF.

This chain connects TRBV10-2 to TRBJ1-5; 10 bases are a match to TRBD1. V was pared by 6 bases and J by 0 bases, with 2 bases of the junction left unmatched. The CDR3 runs to 15 residues. The germline V gene has CDR1 WSHSY and CDR2 SAAADI. The DNA for the CDR3 is TGCGCCAGCAGAAGGACAGGGGGTAGCAATCAGCCCCAGCATTTT. Residues: CASRRTGGSNQPQHF.

The genes are TRBV5-1 and TRBJ2-1; 8 bases are a match to TRBD1. Germline V gives CDR1 SGHRS, CDR2 YFSETQ. V trimming: 0 bases; J trimming: 0 bases; junction bases outside the gene matches: 2. The CDR3 sequence is 16 residues long. CDR3 nucleotides: TGCGCCAGCAGCTTGGATCAGGGGGCCTCCTACAATGAGCAGTTCTTC. This encodes CASSLDQGASYNEQFF.

This chain links TRBV6-1 with TRBJ2-3; TRBD1 is a possible D gene (5 bases). Trimming pared 3 bases from V and 4 bases from J, leaving 11 bases between. The CDR3 has 14 residues. Germline V CDR1 and CDR2: MNHNS, SASEGT. The CDR3 sequence: CASSDWGVPDTQYF. The CDR3 DNA reads as TGTGCCAGCAGTGATTGGGGCGTCCCAGATACGCAGTATTTT.

The V and J genes are TRBV7-9 and TRBJ2-3; TRBD2 matches 12 bases. With 2 bases clipped from V and 1 base from J, the junction kept 10 bases outside the gene matches. The CDR3 has 19 amino acids. The germline gives CDR1 SEHNR, CDR2 FQNEAQ (reference sequence). The CDR3 spells CASSLFTTSGRRGTDTQYF. The CDR3 nucleotides are TGTGCCAGCAGCTTATTCACTACTAGCGGGAGGAGGGGCACAGATACGCAGTATTTT.

The chain uses TRBV18 and TRBJ1-1, with 9 bases lining up with TRBD1. The germline V gene has CDR1 KGHSH and CDR2 LQKENI. J gave up 5 bases and V 3 bases, and 4 bases lay outside the gene matches. CDR3 length equals 14 residues. In DNA, the CDR3 is TGTGCCAGCTCACCTAGGACAGGGGAGACTGAAGCTTTCTTT. Protein product: CASSPRTGETEAFF.

The chain couples TRBV7-9 to TRBJ2-3; D unresolved. CDR1 and CDR2 from the germline V gene are SEHNR and FQNEAQ (reference sequence). V lost 3 bases and J lost 1, with 11 bases in between. CDR3 length: 15 residues. The chain's CDR3 is CASSFWASGTDTQYF. The CDR3 coding sequence is TGTGCCAGCAGCTTTTGGGCGTCCGGCACAGATACGCAGTATTTT.

V usage is TRBV25-1 and J usage is TRBJ2-5, with 9 bases identical to TRBD1. V shed 7 bases and J 2 bases; nucleotides not matched to a gene: 14. Germline assignment: CDR1 MGHDK and CDR2 SYGVNS. This CDR3 is 17 amino acids long. The CDR3 nucleotides read TGTGCCAGCATGCCTTTGCCCGGGACAGGGCCACAAGAGACCCAGTACTTC. Its protein product is CASMPLPGTGPQETQYF.